This entry lists 11 T cell receptor beta chains sequenced from one sample in a study of Graves' ophthalmopathy and Graves' hyperthyroidism. Investigators amplified TCR beta CDR3 regions from RNA transcripts. Scientists carried out first-round RT-PCR using HTBI primers and then a second-round multiplex PCR. From the multiplex PCR reads, TCRdb called clonotypes with MiXCR, one entry per CDR3 protein. The sample consists of over a million distinct CDR3 sequences, around a third of them appearing once. Material: peripheral blood or thyroid tissue (not recorded which). Every receptor here comes from an adult man with Graves' hyperthyroidism.

As regards this clonotype: With a much larger clone just one base away, this may be a read error. This chain connects TRBV20-1 to TRBJ2-7, with a possible D match to TRBD1 (5 bases). CDR1 and CDR2 from the germline V gene are DFQATT and SNEGSKA (reference sequence). CDR3 length: 14 residues. V lost 5 bases and J 5 bases, leaving 19 bases between the germline ends. The CDR3 coding sequence is TGCAGTGCTCGTCTAGGGCACAGGCTTCACGAGCAGTACTTC. This gives the protein CSARLGHRLHEQYF.

This clonotype occurred once. A much larger clone is a single base away; this may be a read error. The chain recombines TRBV6-5 with TRBJ1-4; D possibly corresponds to TRBD1 (6 bases). The ends were cut back, 10 bases at V and 8 bases at J, with 17 bases in the middle. Germline lookup yields CDR1 MNHEY and CDR2 SVGAGI. The CDR3 covers 13 residues. CDR3 residues: CAITQDSWEKLFF. The CDR3 region has the DNA TGTGCCATCACCCAGGACAGTTGGGAAAAACTGTTTTTT.

This clonotype was counted a few times. This chain joins TRBV4-3 and TRBJ1-6; D remains ambiguous. CDR1 and CDR2 (germline): LGHNA, YSLEER. This CDR3 region has 16 residues. V was clipped by 0 bases and J by 6 bases, with 12 bases between them. The CDR3 coding sequence is TGCGCCAGCAGCCAAGAACTGGCGTCCGGTAATTCACCCCTCCACTTT. This translates into CASSQELASGNSPLHF.

V usage is TRBV11-2 and J usage is TRBJ2-7; 9 bases are a match to TRBD1. CDR1 is SGHAT, CDR2 FQNNGV, per germline. V gave up 2 bases and J gave up 4 bases; unmatched junction bases: 6. The CDR3 sequence is 15 residues long. CDR3 nucleotide sequence: TGTGCCAGCAGCTTACCCGGGACAGGGAATTACGAGCAGTACTTC. This gives the protein CASSLPGTGNYEQYF.

This clonotype was counted ten times or more. This sequence joins TRBV20-1 and TRBJ1-5, with 7 bases identical to TRBD1. The junction had 4 bases not matched to a gene; V was cut back by 1 base and J by 1 base. The length of the CDR3 is 15 residues. CDR1 and CDR2 from the germline V gene are DFQATT and SNEGSKA (reference sequence). The CDR3 spells CSARVGDRSNQPQHF. The CDR3 nucleotides read TGCAGTGCTAGAGTCGGGGACAGAAGCAATCAGCCCCAGCATTTT.

This clonotype occurred many times. J is TRBJ2-7 and V is TRBV20-1; D remains ambiguous. The germline V gene encodes CDR1 DFQATT and CDR2 SNEGSKA (reference sequence). The length of the CDR3 is 14 residues. V lost 0 bases, J lost 3 bases, and 12 bases lay in between. The CDR3 sequence: CSAREWGIGYEQYF. CDR3 DNA: TGCAGTGCTAGAGAATGGGGAATTGGCTACGAGCAGTACTTC.

This clonotype was detected many times. V usage is TRBV5-5 and J usage is TRBJ1-4; 7 bases are a match to TRBD1. The CDR3 consists of 17 residues. The trim removed 3 bases at V and 5 bases at J, leaving 13 bases unmatched. Germline V gene sequence: CDR1 SGHKS, CDR2 YYEKEE (reference sequence). The CDR3 DNA follows: TGTGCCAGCAGCTCGCCCCCACCGCGGGACAGAAATGAAAAACTGTTTTTT. The encoded protein is CASSSPPPRDRNEKLFF.

This chain connects TRBV6-1 to TRBJ1-4, with D perhaps matching TRBD1 (6 bases). The CDR3 is 13 residues long. The germline gives CDR1 MNHNS, CDR2 SASEGT. V shed 5 bases and J shed 7 bases, with 11 bases lying between them. Here the CDR3 reads CASSRVRGEKLFF. CDR3 DNA sequence: TGTGCCAGCAGTCGGGTCAGGGGTGAAAAACTGTTTTTT.

This clonotype was seen only a few times. This chain uses TRBV18 with TRBJ2-5; D not certain. The CDR3 consists of 13 residues. V lost 3 bases and J 2 bases, leaving 7 bases between the germline ends. Germline V CDR1 and CDR2: KGHSH, LQKENI. The CDR3 coding sequence is TGTGCCAGCTCACCCCATGAGCAAGAGACCCAGTACTTC. This sequence encodes CASSPHEQETQYF.

The genes are TRBV6-2 or TRBV6-3 and TRBJ2-7; 11 bases are a match to TRBD2. The ends lost 7 bases at V and 3 bases at J; junction bases unmatched: 5. Germline V lookup: CDR1 MNHEY, CDR2 SVGEGT. This CDR3 region has 14 residues. The CDR3 protein is CASNRGLAVYEQYF. The CDR3 DNA sequence: TGTGCCAGCAACCGGGGACTAGCGGTCTACGAGCAGTACTTC.

This clonotype has more than one count but fewer than ten. The chain links TRBV3-1 to TRBJ1-2; D remains ambiguous. CDR1 LGHDT and CDR2 YNNKEL come from the germline V gene (reference sequence). This CDR3 contains 13 residues. V gave up 1 base and J gave up 4 bases, with 7 bases separating them. The CDR3 nucleotides read TGTGCCAGCAGCCAAGCCCACAGCTATGGCTACACCTTC. This sequence encodes CASSQAHSYGYTF.